A selection of T cell receptor beta chains follows, all from one sample in a study of identical twins. TCRdb itself ran the 5' RACE reads through MiXCR, one entry per CDR3 protein. The table includes about 240,000 distinct CDR3 sequences, roughly a tenth detected once. The sample taken for sequencing was memory T cells sorted from blood. The receptors were gathered from a man between 50 and 59 years old in good health. Each CDR3 is given without its conserved first and last residue. D genes are given only for firm matches. Size tells how often a clone was seen (once, few, many) or the class of an expanded clone, and some rows leave it out.

D gene	clone size	CDR3 length	V gene	J gene	CDR3 protein
-	many	11	TRBV7-2	TRBJ1-2	ASSLAPAYGYT
TRBD1	few	13	TRBV20-1	TRBJ1-5	SAPRTGGLDQPQH
-	many	12	TRBV9	TRBJ2-2	ASSVGDNTGELF
TRBD1	-	12	TRBV19	TRBJ2-2	ASRDRGKTGELF
-	-	10	TRBV29-1	TRBJ2-3	SVSRAEDTQY
-	-	11	TRBV7-8	TRBJ1-5	ASSLEGWQPQH
-	-	12	TRBV11-2	TRBJ2-7	ASSSLRYSYEQY
TRBD2	many	14	TRBV7-9	TRBJ2-1	ASQTTSGGAWNEQF
-	many	10	TRBV10-3	TRBJ2-1	ATRGGSNEQF
TRBD2	-	13	TRBV6-2/TRBV6-3	TRBJ2-7	ASSDAGTSGYEQY
-	many	14	TRBV5-1	TRBJ2-1	ASSWKGNNPYNEQF
TRBD2	many	12	TRBV14	TRBJ2-3	ASSQAGRVDTQY
TRBD2	few	15	TRBV20-1	TRBJ2-1	SARDRRETFLLDEQF
-	-	11	TRBV20-1	TRBJ2-7	SASSDPMGEQY
-	few	11	TRBV7-8	TRBJ1-4	ASSLRLNEKLF
TRBD1	few	14	TRBV6-4	TRBJ1-3	ASSDSGQGLMYTIY
-	few	16	TRBV7-3	TRBJ2-6	ASSPSSGQLSGANVLT
-	many	13	TRBV9	TRBJ2-1	ASSVGGGAYNEQF
-	many	11	TRBV28	TRBJ1-1	ASNRGGGPEAF
-	many	11	TRBV28	TRBJ2-1	ASSYAKTNEQF
TRBD2	many	13	TRBV28	TRBJ2-7	ASRLALAGGREQY
-	-	16	TRBV15	TRBJ2-5	ATSRGHIQGKKGETQY
-	-	14	TRBV12-3/TRBV12-4	TRBJ2-5	ASSRIFPGYQETQY
TRBD1	few	10	TRBV30	TRBJ1-6	ASDRETSPLH
-	few	13	TRBV7-2	TRBJ2-3	ASSWMGRSTDTQY
TRBD1	many	15	TRBV15	TRBJ2-2	ATSRGGHRGNTGELF
TRBD1	-	12	TRBV18	TRBJ1-1	ASSPARQGPEAF
-	-	10	TRBV7-2	TRBJ2-1	ASSPWPNEQF
-	-	12	TRBV5-1	TRBJ2-7	ASSLAVGNYEQY
-	many	11	TRBV20-1	TRBJ2-3	SAPGQLTDTQY
-	many	12	TRBV9	TRBJ2-5	ASSPRPGRETQY
-	few	14	TRBV6-5	TRBJ1-2	ASSYVGGEDYYGYT
-	few	13	TRBV27	TRBJ2-1	ASRHGAASYNEQF
-	many	11	TRBV11-2	TRBJ1-3	ASSLTSGNTIY
TRBD1	many	11	TRBV20-1	TRBJ2-7	SARDGQGTEQY
TRBD1	many	11	TRBV29-1	TRBJ1-2	SVGQGLNYGYT
-	-	12	TRBV3-1	TRBJ1-2	ASSQEVESYGYT
-	-	16	TRBV28	TRBJ2-7	ASSLKGNWPAHHYEQY
TRBD1	few	15	TRBV24-1	TRBJ2-1	ATSDPRPGTGGNEQF
-	-	12	TRBV5-8	TRBJ1-1	ASSTLMGRTEAF
TRBD1	many	13	TRBV6-2/TRBV6-3	TRBJ2-2	ASRATGGHTGELF
TRBD2	-	17	TRBV6-5	TRBJ2-1	ASSYRLRGGRMSYNEQF
-	-	11	TRBV5-6	TRBJ1-2	ASSLGRAYGYT
TRBD1	many	12	TRBV5-1	TRBJ1-2	ASSLAPGTAPDT
TRBD1	many	14	TRBV28	TRBJ2-1	ASSSSGTGKGNEQF